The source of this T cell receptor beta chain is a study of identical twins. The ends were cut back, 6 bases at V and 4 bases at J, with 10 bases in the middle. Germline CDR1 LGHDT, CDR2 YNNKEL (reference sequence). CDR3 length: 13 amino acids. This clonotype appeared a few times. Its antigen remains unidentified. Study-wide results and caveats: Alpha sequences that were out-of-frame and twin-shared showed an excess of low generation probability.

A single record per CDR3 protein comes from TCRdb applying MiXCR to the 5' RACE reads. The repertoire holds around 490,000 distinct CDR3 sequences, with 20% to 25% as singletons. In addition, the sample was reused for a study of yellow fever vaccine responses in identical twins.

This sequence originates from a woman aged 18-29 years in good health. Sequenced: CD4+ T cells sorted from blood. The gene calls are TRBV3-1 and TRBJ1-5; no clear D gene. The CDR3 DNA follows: TGTGCCAGCAGTCAAAGTCGGAATCAGCCCCAGCATTTT. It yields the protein CASSQSRNQPQHF. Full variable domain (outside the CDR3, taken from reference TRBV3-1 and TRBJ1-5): DTAVSQTPKYLVTQMGNDKSIKCEQNLGHDTMYWYKQDSKKFLKIMFSYNNKELIINETVPNRFSPKSPDKAHLNLHINSLELGDSAVYFCASSQSRNQPQHFGDGTRLSIL.